This T cell receptor beta chain comes out of a study of blood T cell repertoires in COVID-19. Background on the study: The United States, Italy and Spain supplied acute and convalescent COVID-19 samples. From T cells, B-cell-depleted T cells, or PBMCs came the material, which was cDNA or gDNA.

How the authors handled the data: Quantification of nucleated cells was approximated via reference gene primer amplification. Libraries were prepared by immunoSEQ multiplex PCR; TCRdb keeps only in-frame clonotypes and omits some of them. V, J and clone size were drawn from that table, and D and trimming were deduced from the DNA. Among 180,000 or so clones listed, roughly nine tenths were seen once. The CDR3 is 14 amino acids. CDR1 SNHLY and CDR2 FYNNEI come from the germline V gene. V lost 6 bases to trimming and J lost 3 bases, with 15 bases between them. Patients in Seattle were enrolled during active infection, then followed longitudinally.

Sequencing was done on a sample of peripheral blood. The chain links TRBV2 to TRBJ2-7; the D gene is possibly TRBD2 (6 bases). This clonotype was sampled from a woman aged 55-69 years with COVID-19, enrolled during active disease. The CDR3 DNA sequence: TGTGCCAGCAGCGGGAGTAAGGTCAGCTACGAGCAGTACTTC. This encodes CASSGSKVSYEQYF.